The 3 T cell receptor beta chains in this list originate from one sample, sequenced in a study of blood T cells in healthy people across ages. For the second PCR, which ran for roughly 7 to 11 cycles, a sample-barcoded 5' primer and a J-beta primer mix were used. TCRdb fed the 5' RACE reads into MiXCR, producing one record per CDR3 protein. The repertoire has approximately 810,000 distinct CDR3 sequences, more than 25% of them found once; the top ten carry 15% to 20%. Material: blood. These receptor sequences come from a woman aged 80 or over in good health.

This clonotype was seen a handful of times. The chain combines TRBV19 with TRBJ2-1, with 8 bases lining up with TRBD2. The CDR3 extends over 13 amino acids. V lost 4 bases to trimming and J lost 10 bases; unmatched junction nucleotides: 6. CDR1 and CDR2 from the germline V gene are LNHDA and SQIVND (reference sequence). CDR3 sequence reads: CASSTRGTREQFF. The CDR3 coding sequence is TGTGCCAGTAGTACCAGAGGGACTAGGGAGCAGTTCTTC.

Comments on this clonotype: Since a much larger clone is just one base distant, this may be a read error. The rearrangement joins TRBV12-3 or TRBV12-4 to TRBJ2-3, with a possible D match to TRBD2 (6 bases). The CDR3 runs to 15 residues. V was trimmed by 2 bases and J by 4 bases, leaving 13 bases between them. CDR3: CASSLNPGDADTQYF. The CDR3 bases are TGTGCCAGCAGTTTAAACCCGGGGGACGCAGATACGCAGTATTTT.

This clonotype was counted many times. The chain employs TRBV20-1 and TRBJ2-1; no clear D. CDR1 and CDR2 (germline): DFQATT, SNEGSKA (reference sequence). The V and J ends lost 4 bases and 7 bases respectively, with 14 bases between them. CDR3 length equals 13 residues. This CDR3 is CSATNPLRNEQFF. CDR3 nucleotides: TGCAGTGCTACAAATCCTCTGCGGAATGAGCAGTTCTTC.